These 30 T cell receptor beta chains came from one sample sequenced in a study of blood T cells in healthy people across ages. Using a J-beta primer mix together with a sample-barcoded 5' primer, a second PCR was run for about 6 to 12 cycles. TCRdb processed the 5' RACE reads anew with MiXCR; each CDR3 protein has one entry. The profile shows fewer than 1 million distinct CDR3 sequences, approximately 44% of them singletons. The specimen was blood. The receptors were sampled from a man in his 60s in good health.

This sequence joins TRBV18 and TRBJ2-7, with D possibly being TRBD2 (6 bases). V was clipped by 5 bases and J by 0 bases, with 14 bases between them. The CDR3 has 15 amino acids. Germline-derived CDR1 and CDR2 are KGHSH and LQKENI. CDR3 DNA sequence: TGTGCCAGCTCATCCGGGACTGGCCCCTCCTACGAGCAGTACTTC. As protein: CASSSGTGPSYEQYF.

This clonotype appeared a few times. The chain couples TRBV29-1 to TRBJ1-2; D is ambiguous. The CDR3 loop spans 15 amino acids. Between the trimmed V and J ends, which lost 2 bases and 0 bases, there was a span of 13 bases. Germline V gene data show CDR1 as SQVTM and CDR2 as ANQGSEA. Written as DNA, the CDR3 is TGCAGCGTTGAATTTTTGGCGGTGACTAACTATGGCTACACCTTC. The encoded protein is CSVEFLAVTNYGYTF. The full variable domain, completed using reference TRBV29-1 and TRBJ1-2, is SAVISQKPSRDICQRGTSLTIQCQVDSQVTMMFWYRQQPGQSLTLIATANQGSEATYESGFVIDKFPISRPNLTFSTLTVSNMSPEDSSIYLCSVEFLAVTNYGYTFGSGTRLTVV.

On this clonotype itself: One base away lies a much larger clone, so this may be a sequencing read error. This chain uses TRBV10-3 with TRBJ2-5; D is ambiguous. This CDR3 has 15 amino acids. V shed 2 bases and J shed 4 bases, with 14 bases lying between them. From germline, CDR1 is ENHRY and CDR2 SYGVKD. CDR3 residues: CAISERRTRGETQYF. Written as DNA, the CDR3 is TGTGCCATCAGTGAGAGGCGGACGAGAGGAGAGACCCAGTACTTC.

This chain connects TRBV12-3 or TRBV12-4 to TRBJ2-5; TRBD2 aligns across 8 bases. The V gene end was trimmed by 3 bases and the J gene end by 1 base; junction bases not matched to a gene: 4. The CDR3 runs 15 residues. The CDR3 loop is CASSFGGGCQETQYF. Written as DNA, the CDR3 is TGTGCCAGCAGTTTCGGCGGGGGGTGCCAAGAGACCCAGTACTTC.

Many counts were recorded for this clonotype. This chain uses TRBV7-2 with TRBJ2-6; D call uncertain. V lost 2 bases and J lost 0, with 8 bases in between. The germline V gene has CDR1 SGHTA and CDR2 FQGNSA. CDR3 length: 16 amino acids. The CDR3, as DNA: TGTGCCAGCAGCTTATTCGGCGGCTCTGGGGCCAACGTCCTGACTTTC. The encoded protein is CASSLFGGSGANVLTF.

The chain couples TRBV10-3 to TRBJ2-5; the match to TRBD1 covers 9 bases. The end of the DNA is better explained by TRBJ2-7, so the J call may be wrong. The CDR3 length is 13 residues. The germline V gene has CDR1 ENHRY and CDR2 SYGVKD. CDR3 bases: TGTGCCATACAGGGGGCCGGGGCGTACGAGCAGTACTTC. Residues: CAIQGAGAYEQYF.

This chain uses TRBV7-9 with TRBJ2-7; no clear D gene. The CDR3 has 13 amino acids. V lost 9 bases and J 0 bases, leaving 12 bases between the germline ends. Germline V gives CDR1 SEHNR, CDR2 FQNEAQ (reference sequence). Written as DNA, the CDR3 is TGTGCCAGTCGTTTGCAGAGCTCCTACGAGCAGTACTTC. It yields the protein CASRLQSSYEQYF.

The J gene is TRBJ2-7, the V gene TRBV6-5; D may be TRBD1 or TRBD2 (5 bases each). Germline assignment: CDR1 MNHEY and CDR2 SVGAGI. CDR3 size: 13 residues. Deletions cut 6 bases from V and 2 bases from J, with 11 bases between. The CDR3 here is CASRVGRAYEQYF. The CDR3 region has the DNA TGTGCCAGCAGGGTGGGACGGGCCTACGAGCAGTACTTC.

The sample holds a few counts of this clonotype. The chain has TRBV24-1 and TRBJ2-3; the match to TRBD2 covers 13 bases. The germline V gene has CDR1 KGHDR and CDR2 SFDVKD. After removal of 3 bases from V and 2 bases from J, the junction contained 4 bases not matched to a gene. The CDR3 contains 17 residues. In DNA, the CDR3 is TGTGCCACCAGTGATGGTGGACTAGCGGGGGTCACAGATACGCAGTATTTT. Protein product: CATSDGGLAGVTDTQYF.

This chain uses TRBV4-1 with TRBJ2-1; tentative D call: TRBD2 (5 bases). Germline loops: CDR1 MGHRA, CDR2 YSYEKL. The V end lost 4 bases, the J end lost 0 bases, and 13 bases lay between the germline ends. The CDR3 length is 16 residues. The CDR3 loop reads CASSLEDGGSYNEQFF. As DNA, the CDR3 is TGCGCCAGCAGCCTGGAGGACGGAGGCTCCTACAATGAGCAGTTCTTC.

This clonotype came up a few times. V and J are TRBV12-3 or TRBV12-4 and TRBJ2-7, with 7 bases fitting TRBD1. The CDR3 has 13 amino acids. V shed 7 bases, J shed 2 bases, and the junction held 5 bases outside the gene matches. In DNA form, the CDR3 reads TGTGCCAGCATGGGTCAGGGGGCCTACGAGCAGTACTTC. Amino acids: CASMGQGAYEQYF.

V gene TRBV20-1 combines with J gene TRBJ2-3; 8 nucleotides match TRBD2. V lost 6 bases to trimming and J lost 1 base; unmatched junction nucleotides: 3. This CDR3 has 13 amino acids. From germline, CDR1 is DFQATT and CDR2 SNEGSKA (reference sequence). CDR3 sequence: CSAVAGRTDTQYF. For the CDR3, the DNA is TGCAGTGCCGTAGCGGGACGCACAGATACGCAGTATTTT.

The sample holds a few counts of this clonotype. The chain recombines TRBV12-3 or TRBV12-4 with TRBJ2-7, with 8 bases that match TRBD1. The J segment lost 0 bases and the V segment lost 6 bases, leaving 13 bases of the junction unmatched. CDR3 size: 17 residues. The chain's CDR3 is CASSIGQGHPLSYEQYF. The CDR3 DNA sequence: TGTGCCAGCAGCATCGGACAGGGCCATCCCCTCTCCTACGAGCAGTACTTC.

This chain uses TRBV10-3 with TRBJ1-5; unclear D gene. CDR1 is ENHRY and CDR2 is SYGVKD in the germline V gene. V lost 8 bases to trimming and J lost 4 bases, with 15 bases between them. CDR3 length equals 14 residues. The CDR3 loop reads CAIGNVALNQPQHF. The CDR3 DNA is TGTGCCATCGGTAATGTGGCCTTGAATCAGCCCCAGCATTTT.

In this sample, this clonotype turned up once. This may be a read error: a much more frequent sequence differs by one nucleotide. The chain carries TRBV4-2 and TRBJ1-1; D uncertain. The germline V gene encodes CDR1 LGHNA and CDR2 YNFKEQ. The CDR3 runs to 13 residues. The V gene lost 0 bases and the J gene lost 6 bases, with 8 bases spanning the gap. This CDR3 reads CASSQEVGPEAFF. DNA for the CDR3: TGTGCCAGCAGCCAAGAGGTGGGCCCTGAAGCTTTCTTT.

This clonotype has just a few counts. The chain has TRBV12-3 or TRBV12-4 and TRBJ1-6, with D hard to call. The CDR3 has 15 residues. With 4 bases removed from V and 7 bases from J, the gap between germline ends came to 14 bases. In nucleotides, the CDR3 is TGTGCCAGCAGTTCTCATGACATTTCCAATTCACCCCTCCACTTT. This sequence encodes CASSSHDISNSPLHF.

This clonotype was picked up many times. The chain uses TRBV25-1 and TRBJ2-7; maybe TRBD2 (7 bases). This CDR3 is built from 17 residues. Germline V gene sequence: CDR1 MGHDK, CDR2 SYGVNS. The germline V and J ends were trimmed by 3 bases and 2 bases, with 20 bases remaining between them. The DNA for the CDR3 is TGTGCCAGCAGTGACCGATCGGGGGGCAGGGACCCCTACGAGCAGTACTTC. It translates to CASSDRSGGRDPYEQYF.

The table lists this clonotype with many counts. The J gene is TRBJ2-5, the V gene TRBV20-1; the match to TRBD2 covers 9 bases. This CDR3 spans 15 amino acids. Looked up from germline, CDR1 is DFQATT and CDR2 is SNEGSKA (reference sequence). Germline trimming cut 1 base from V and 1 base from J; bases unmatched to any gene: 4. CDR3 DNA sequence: TGCAGTGCTAGAGGCGGGGGGGCCCCCCAAGAGACCCAGTACTTC. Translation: CSARGGGAPQETQYF.

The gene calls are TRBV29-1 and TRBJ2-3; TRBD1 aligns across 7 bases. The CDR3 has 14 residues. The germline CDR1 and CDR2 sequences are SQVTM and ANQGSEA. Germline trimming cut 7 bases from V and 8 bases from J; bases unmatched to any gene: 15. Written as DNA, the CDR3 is TGCAGCGACCTGGGACAGTTAGGTTCGGGTACGCAGTATTTT. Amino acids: CSDLGQLGSGTQYF.

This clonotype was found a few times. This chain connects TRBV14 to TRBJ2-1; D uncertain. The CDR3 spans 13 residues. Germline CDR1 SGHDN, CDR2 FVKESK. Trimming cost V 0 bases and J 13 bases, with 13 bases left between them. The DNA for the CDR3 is TGTGCCAGCAGCCAAGATAGTCCCTCTTATCAGTTCTTC. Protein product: CASSQDSPSYQFF.

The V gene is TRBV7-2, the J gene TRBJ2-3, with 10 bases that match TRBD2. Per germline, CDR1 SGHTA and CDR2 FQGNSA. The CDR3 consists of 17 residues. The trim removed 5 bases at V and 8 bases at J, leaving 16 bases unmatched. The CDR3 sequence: CASSLMGGAGGGITQYF. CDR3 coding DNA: TGTGCCAGCAGCCTGATGGGTGGAGCGGGGGGGGGTATTACGCAGTATTTT.

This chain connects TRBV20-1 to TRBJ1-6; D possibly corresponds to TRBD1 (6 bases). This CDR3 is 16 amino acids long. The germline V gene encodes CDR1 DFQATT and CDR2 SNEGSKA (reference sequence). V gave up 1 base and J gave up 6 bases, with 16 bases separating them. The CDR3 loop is CSARVSGAPANSPLHF. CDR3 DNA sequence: TGCAGTGCTAGAGTTTCGGGGGCCCCTGCTAATTCACCCCTCCACTTT.

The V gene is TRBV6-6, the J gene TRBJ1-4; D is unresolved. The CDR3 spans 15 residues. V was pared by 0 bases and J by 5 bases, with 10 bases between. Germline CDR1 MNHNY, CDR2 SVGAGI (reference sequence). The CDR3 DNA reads TGTGCCAGCAGTTACTCCGAGATTGCCAATGAAAAACTGTTTTTT. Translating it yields CASSYSEIANEKLFF.

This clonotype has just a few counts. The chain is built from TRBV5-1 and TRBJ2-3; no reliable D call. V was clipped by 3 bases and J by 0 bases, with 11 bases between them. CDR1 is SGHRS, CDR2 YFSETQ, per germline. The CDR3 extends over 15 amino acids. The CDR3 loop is CASSSNTASTDTQYF. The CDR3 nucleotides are TGCGCCAGCAGCTCTAATACAGCCAGCACAGATACGCAGTATTTT.

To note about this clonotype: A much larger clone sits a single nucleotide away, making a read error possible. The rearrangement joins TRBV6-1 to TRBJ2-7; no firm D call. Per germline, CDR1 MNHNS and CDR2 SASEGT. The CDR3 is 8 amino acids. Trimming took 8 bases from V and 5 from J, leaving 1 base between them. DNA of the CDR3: TGTGCCAGCCACGAGCAGTACTTC. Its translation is CASHEQYF.

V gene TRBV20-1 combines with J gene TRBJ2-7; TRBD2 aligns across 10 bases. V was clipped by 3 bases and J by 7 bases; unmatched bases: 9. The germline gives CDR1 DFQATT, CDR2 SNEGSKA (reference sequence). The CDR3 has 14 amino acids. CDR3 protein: CSARVASGGGEQYF. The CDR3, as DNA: TGCAGTGCTAGGGTTGCTAGCGGGGGAGGTGAGCAGTACTTC.

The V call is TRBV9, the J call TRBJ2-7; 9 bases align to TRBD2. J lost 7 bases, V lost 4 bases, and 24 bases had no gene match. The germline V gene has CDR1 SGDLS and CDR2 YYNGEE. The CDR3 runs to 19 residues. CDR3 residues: CASSSPMASGERSYNEQYF. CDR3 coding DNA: TGTGCCAGCAGCTCCCCCATGGCTAGCGGGGAACGCTCCTACAATGAGCAGTACTTC.

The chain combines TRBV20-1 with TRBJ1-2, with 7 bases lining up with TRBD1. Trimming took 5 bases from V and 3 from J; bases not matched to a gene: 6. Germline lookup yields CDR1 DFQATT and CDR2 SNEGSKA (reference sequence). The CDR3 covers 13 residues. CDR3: CSASTGVDYGYTF. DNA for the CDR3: TGCAGTGCTTCAACAGGGGTGGACTATGGCTACACCTTC.

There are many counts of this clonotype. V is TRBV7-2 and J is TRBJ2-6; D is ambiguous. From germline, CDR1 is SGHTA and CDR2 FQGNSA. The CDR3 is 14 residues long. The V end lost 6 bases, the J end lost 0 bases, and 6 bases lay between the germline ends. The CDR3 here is CASSKSSGANVLTF. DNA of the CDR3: TGTGCCAGCAGTAAAAGCTCTGGGGCCAACGTCCTGACTTTC.

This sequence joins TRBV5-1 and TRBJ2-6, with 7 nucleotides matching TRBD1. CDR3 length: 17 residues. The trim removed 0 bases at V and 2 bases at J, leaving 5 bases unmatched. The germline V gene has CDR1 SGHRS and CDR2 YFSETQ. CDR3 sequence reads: CASSLDPGGTGANVLTF. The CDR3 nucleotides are TGCGCCAGCAGCTTGGATCCAGGGGGAACTGGGGCCAACGTCCTGACTTTC.